Shown below are 28 T cell receptor beta chains from a single sample sequenced in a study of T cells after yellow fever vaccination. From the 5' RACE reads, TCRdb called clonotypes with MiXCR, one entry per CDR3 protein. The sample contains hundreds of thousands of distinct CDR3 sequences, about 19% of which appear only once. The sample here was PBMCs, taken before the yellow fever booster vaccination. The receptor source for this set is a young man who received the YFV17D yellow fever vaccine.

The rearrangement uses TRBV3-1 and TRBJ1-2, with 9 bases fitting TRBD1. Germline values: CDR1 LGHDT, CDR2 YNNKEL (reference sequence). V lost 3 bases and J lost 5; bases outside the gene matches: 7. This CDR3 contains 15 residues. This CDR3 reads CASSHRWDREYGYTF. CDR3 DNA sequence: TGTGCCAGCAGCCACAGATGGGACAGGGAATATGGCTACACCTTC.

The V gene is TRBV4-2, the J gene TRBJ2-3, with D maybe TRBD2 (7 bases). V was clipped by 1 base and J by 4 bases, with 15 bases between them. The CDR3 runs 16 residues. Germline loops: CDR1 LGHNA, CDR2 YNFKEQ. In nucleotides, the CDR3 is TGTGCCAGCAGCCAAGGGGAGGGGGGAGTAGCAGATACGCAGTATTTT. Translation: CASSQGEGGVADTQYF.

This rearrangement joins TRBV7-2 to TRBJ2-1; D is uncertain. Germline V gene sequence: CDR1 SGHTA, CDR2 FQGNSA. The germline V and J ends were trimmed by 8 bases and 9 bases, with 17 bases remaining between them. There are 13 residues in the CDR3. CDR3: CASSPPIPREQFF. CDR3 DNA sequence: TGTGCCAGCTCACCCCCCATTCCCCGTGAGCAGTTCTTC.

This clonotype was detected a few times. This chain connects TRBV4-1 to TRBJ2-7; 8 nucleotides agree with TRBD1. Germline V gives CDR1 MGHRA, CDR2 YSYEKL. The CDR3 loop spans 16 amino acids. V lost 3 bases to trimming and J lost 3 bases; unmatched junction nucleotides: 10. In DNA form, the CDR3 reads TGCGCCAGCAGCCAGGCCCCCCCCGGACAGGGCTACGAGCAGTACGTC. This encodes CASSQAPPGQGYEQYV.

This clonotype was picked up a small number of times. The V and J genes are TRBV11-2 and TRBJ2-2; D unclear. Germline V gives CDR1 SGHAT, CDR2 FQNNGV. The length of the CDR3 is 15 residues. The V and J ends lost 2 bases and 7 bases respectively, with 14 bases between them. The CDR3 reads CASSLQTRAVGELFF. The CDR3 DNA sequence: TGTGCCAGCAGCTTACAAACCCGCGCTGTCGGGGAGCTGTTTTTT.

As regards this clonotype: One junction end disagrees with the germline gene, perhaps due to a read error. The chain links TRBV4-1 to TRBJ2-6; D possibly matches TRBD1 or TRBD2 (6 bases each). This CDR3 region has 17 residues. CDR1 is MGHRA and CDR2 is YSYEKL in the germline V gene. The CDR3 sequence is CASSRGAGPSGANVLAF. CDR3 in DNA: TGCGCCAGCAGCCGGGGGGCGGGGCCCTCTGGGGCCAACGTCCTGGCTTTC.

This clonotype was observed a handful of times. This rearrangement joins TRBV6-5 to TRBJ1-6, with TRBD1 identical over 9 bases. This CDR3 is 14 amino acids long. V gave up 4 bases and J gave up 9 bases; unmatched junction bases: 4. Germline V gives CDR1 MNHEY, CDR2 SVGAGI. The CDR3 coding sequence is TGTGCCAGCAGTTTCCGACAGGGGGGTTCACCCCTCCACTTT. Protein sequence: CASSFRQGGSPLHF.

This chain connects TRBV12-5 to TRBJ2-5; 12 positions match TRBD2. J was trimmed by 4 bases and V by 7 bases; bases with no gene match: 4. The germline gives CDR1 LGHNT, CDR2 FRNRAP. The CDR3 extends over 14 amino acids. The CDR3 loop reads CASVPSGGAETQYF. The DNA of the CDR3 is TGTGCTAGTGTCCCTAGCGGGGGGGCAGAGACCCAGTACTTC.

The V gene is TRBV12-3 or TRBV12-4, the J gene TRBJ1-1; D not resolved. Trimming shortened V by 4 bases and J by 4 bases, and 4 bases separated the two germline ends. The CDR3 has 11 amino acids. This CDR3 is CASSSITEAFF. The CDR3 bases are TGTGCCAGCAGTTCCATCACTGAAGCTTTCTTT.

In this sample, this clonotype turned up a few times. V usage is TRBV6-6 and J usage is TRBJ2-5; D possibly uses TRBD1 or TRBD2 (6 bases each). The CDR3 sequence is 15 residues long. V shed 7 bases and J shed 1 base, with 16 bases lying between them. Germline V gene lookup returns CDR1 MNHNY and CDR2 SVGAGI (reference sequence). The CDR3 sequence: CASTGTQGGQETQYF. The CDR3 coding sequence is TGTGCCAGCACCGGGACTCAAGGGGGCCAAGAGACCCAGTACTTC.

The chain carries TRBV29-1 and TRBJ2-1; 10 bases map to TRBD2. V lost 3 bases to trimming and J lost 8 bases; unmatched junction nucleotides: 7. CDR3 length: 14 residues. Germline V lookup: CDR1 SQVTM, CDR2 ANQGSEA. The CDR3 protein is CSVDKRGGRDEQFF. CDR3 DNA: TGCAGCGTTGATAAGCGGGGGGGCCGGGATGAGCAGTTCTTC.

The rearrangement joins TRBV7-9 to TRBJ2-7; either TRBD1 or TRBD2 may supply D (6 bases each). Germline CDR1 and CDR2: SEHNR and FQNEAQ (reference sequence). Trimming shortened V by 5 bases and J by 7 bases, and 18 bases separated the two germline ends. The CDR3 has 14 residues. DNA for the CDR3: TGTGCCAGCAGCACCCGGGGACACGGGGGTGAGCAGTACGTC. Amino acids: CASSTRGHGGEQYV.

This clonotype has just a few counts. V gene TRBV4-3 combines with J gene TRBJ1-2; the D gene is possibly TRBD1 (5 bases). V lost 1 base, J lost 0 bases, and 18 bases lay in between. Germline values: CDR1 LGHNA, CDR2 YSLEER. The CDR3 has 18 amino acids. The CDR3 reads CASSQALPRDRSNYGYTF. CDR3 bases: TGCGCCAGCAGCCAAGCCCTTCCCCGGGACCGATCTAACTATGGCTACACCTTC.

This rearrangement joins TRBV7-2 to TRBJ2-3, with TRBD2 identical over 9 bases. This CDR3 spans 16 amino acids. The junction had 8 bases not matched to a gene; V was cut back by 7 bases and J by 0 bases. Germline CDR1 reads SGHTA; CDR2 reads FQGNSA. The chain's CDR3 is CASTLGTSPSTDTQYF. The CDR3 DNA reads TGTGCCAGCACCCTTGGGACTAGCCCTAGCACAGATACGCAGTATTTT.

The chain carries TRBV2 and TRBJ2-3, with TRBD2 matching over 13 bases. After removal of 9 bases from V and 8 bases from J, the junction contained 8 bases not matched to a gene. Per germline, CDR1 SNHLY and CDR2 FYNNEI. This CDR3 has 14 residues. CDR3: CARGTSGGASTQYF. DNA of the CDR3: TGTGCCAGGGGCACTAGCGGGGGGGCCTCTACGCAGTATTTT.

In its sample, this clonotype was seen a few times. The chain has TRBV4-1 and TRBJ2-7; D not resolved. The CDR3 runs 14 residues. The V gene lost 1 base and the J gene lost 4 bases, with 11 bases spanning the gap. Germline assignment: CDR1 MGHRA and CDR2 YSYEKL. The CDR3 sequence is CASSQALSDYEQYF. CDR3 coding DNA: TGCGCCAGCAGCCAAGCGCTTTCGGATTACGAGCAGTACTTC.

This clonotype was seen more than once but under ten times. The rearrangement uses TRBV21-1 and TRBJ2-7; the table's D call of TRBD1 was not tested on the DNA. TRBV21-1 is annotated as a pseudogene. The CDR3 has 14 amino acids. The CDR3 region has the DNA TGTGCCAGCAGCCTCCGGTCCGGGGATTACGAGCAGTACGTC. Its translation is CASSLRSGDYEQYV.

This clonotype has just a few counts. DNA for the CDR3: TGTGCCAGCATCTACCCCCGGGACAGAGGGGACTATGGCTACACCTTC. Its translation is CASIYPRDRGDYGYTF. The chain employs TRBV6-2 or TRBV6-3 and TRBJ1-2; 7 nucleotides agree with TRBD1. The CDR3 covers 16 residues. The J segment lost 3 bases and the V segment lost 7 bases, leaving 14 bases of the junction unmatched. The V gene's germline CDR1 is MNHEY and CDR2 SVGEGT.

The genes are TRBV6-2 or TRBV6-3 and TRBJ1-2; D gene unclear. Germline values: CDR1 MNHEY, CDR2 SVGEGT. This CDR3 spans 13 amino acids. The V end was cut by 3 bases, the J end by 8 bases, with 13 bases between. CDR3 bases: TGTGCCAGCAGTTATACAGAAGCCGGAGGCTACACCTTC. Translating it yields CASSYTEAGGYTF.

This clonotype was detected a few times. The V call is TRBV29-1, the J call TRBJ1-1; D is perhaps TRBD1 (6 bases). The CDR3 totals 16 residues. Germline CDR1 reads SQVTM; CDR2 reads ANQGSEA. Deletions cut 6 bases from V and 1 base from J, with 21 bases between. The DNA of the CDR3 is TGCAGCGTAGGGAATGAGGGGGATTTGGCGAACACTGAAGCTTTCTTT. It specifies CSVGNEGDLANTEAFF.

This clonotype came up many times. V usage is TRBV11-2 and J usage is TRBJ2-2; D remains unclear. The CDR3 has 13 residues. Trimming shortened V by 4 bases and J by 3 bases, and 6 bases separated the two germline ends. Germline CDR1 and CDR2: SGHAT and FQNNGV. The CDR3 protein is CASSSWDTGELFF. The CDR3 coding sequence is TGTGCCAGCAGCTCTTGGGACACCGGGGAGCTGTTTTTT.

This chain links TRBV18 with TRBJ1-3; D not certain. CDR1 and CDR2 from the germline V gene are KGHSH and LQKENI. The V end was cut by 2 bases, the J end by 0 bases, with 14 bases between. The CDR3 loop spans 17 amino acids. The CDR3 loop reads CASSPVLDGHSGNTIYF. CDR3 nucleotides: TGTGCCAGCTCACCAGTATTGGACGGGCACTCTGGAAACACCATATATTTT.

The chain has TRBV7-2 and TRBJ1-5, with D hard to call. This CDR3 spans 15 amino acids. Trimming took off 5 bases at V and 3 bases at J, with 14 bases between the two ends. CDR1 SGHTA and CDR2 FQGNSA come from the germline V gene. CDR3 sequence (DNA): TGTGCCAGCAGCCCGGCCCCCTCCTCCAATCAGCCCCAGCATTTT. This encodes CASSPAPSSNQPQHF.

Only a few counts were recorded for this clonotype. The chain couples TRBV20-1 to TRBJ2-5, with TRBD2 matching 11 bases. The germline V gene has CDR1 DFQATT and CDR2 SNEGSKA (reference sequence). The CDR3 sequence is 16 residues long. The V gene end was trimmed by 6 bases and the J gene end by 5 bases; junction bases not matched to a gene: 14. The CDR3 nucleotides are TGCAGTGCCAACCCGACTAGCGGGACCTCCTGGGAGACCCAGTACTTC. This sequence encodes CSANPTSGTSWETQYF.

This clonotype turned up a few times. The chain has TRBV2 and TRBJ1-6; 8 bases line up with TRBD1. This CDR3 has 16 residues. Germline V gene sequence: CDR1 SNHLY, CDR2 FYNNEI. Trimming removed 1 base from V and 10 bases from J; junction bases left unmatched: 9. The CDR3 spells CASSEEWTGRGSPLHF. Here the CDR3 DNA reads TGTGCCAGCAGTGAAGAGTGGACAGGGCGTGGCTCACCCCTCCACTTT.

The chain has TRBV10-3 and TRBJ1-1; the D is unclear. The ends were cut back, 10 bases at V and 1 base at J, with 16 bases in the middle. CDR3 size: 14 residues. CDR1 and CDR2 from the germline V gene are ENHRY and SYGVKD. CDR3 bases: TGTGCCACCGTGGGTTCGGGCCGGAACACTGAAGCTTTCTTT. This codes for CATVGSGRNTEAFF.

This clonotype was counted between two and nine times. The chain links TRBV12-3 or TRBV12-4 to TRBJ1-5; no clear D. The CDR3 loop spans 15 amino acids. V was trimmed by 2 bases and J by 2 bases, leaving 10 bases between them. CDR3 sequence: CASSLTPGGNQPQHF. DNA for the CDR3: TGTGCCAGCAGTTTAACCCCTGGGGGCAATCAGCCCCAGCATTTT.

This clonotype was observed a handful of times. CDR3 protein: CASSKERGSPLHF. CDR3 in DNA: TGTGCCAGCAGCAAAGAGAGAGGTTCACCCCTCCACTTT. The V and J genes are TRBV7-2 and TRBJ1-6; no definite D call. Trimming left V 5 bases short and J 9 bases short, with 11 bases between. CDR1 SGHTA and CDR2 FQGNSA come from the germline V gene. The CDR3 totals 13 residues.